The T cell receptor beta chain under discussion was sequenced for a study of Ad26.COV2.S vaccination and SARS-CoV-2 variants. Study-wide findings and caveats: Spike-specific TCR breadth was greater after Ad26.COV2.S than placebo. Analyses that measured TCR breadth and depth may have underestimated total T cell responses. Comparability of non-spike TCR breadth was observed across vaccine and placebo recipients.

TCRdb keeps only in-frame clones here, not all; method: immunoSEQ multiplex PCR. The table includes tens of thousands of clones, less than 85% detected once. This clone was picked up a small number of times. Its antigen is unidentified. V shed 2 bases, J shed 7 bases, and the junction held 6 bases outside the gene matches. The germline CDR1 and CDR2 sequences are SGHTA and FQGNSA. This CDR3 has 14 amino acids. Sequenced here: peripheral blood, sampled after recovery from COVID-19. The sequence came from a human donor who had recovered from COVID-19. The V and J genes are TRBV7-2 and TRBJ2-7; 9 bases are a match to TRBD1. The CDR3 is CASSLQQGAWEQYF. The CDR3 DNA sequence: TGTGCCAGCAGCTTACAACAGGGGGCGTGGGAGCAGTACTTC.